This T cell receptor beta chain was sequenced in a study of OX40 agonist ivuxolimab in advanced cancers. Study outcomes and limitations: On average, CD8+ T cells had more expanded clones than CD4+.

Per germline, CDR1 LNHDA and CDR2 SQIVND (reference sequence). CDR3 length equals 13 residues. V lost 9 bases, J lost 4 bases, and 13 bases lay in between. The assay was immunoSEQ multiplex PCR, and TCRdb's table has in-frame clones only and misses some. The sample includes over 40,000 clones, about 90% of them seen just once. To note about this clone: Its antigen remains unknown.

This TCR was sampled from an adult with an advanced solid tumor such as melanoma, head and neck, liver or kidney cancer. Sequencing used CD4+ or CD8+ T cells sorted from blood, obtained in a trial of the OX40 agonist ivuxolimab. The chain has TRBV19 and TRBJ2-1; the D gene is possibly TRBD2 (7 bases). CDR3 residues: CASGGQGYNEQFF. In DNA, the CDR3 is TGTGCCAGCGGGGGGCAGGGGTACAATGAGCAGTTCTTC.